This T cell receptor beta chain originates from a study of cytomegalovirus exposure and HLA in healthy donors. Study-level findings and limits: The authors later found HLA-associated TCR beta chains more clonally expanded than equally common others. In an earlier analysis, most TCR beta V segments were productive about 87% or about 30% of the time. Diagnosis of cytomegalovirus status made by the classifier reportedly showed high specificity and sensitivity.

PCR involved 60 Vbeta and 13 Jbeta primers. Here immunoSEQ multiplex PCR was the method, and the copy in TCRdb shows in-frame clones only, minus some. The sample yields 170,000 or so clones, roughly 78% seen once. From germline, CDR1 is MDHEN and CDR2 SYDVKM. The CDR3 loop spans 14 amino acids. V was clipped by 10 bases and J by 0 bases, with 13 bases between them. This clone was seen more than once but under ten times. Its antigen is unknown. The chain employs TRBV28 and TRBJ2-1; D is ambiguous. The sequencing input was PBMCs. The source is a woman aged 45 to 65 in good health and CMV-seropositive. The CDR3 nucleotides read TGTGCCACTTCGACGGCGGACTCCTACAATGAGCAGTTCTTC. This translates into CATSTADSYNEQFF.